What follows are 27 T cell receptor beta chains derived from one specimen sequenced in a study of T cell therapy after organ transplantation. The time point was: 20-29 weeks after completion of therapy. Their antigens are not known. This table comes from immunoSEQ multiplex PCR, and its TCRdb copy is limited to in-frame clones, with some not included. The sample lists about 3,600 clones; roughly 66% were seen once. This material consisted of CD8+ T cells from blood, taken after autologous CMV-specific T cell therapy. The source of these receptors is a human patient who had received a solid organ transplant and had CMV disease. Some T cells may be the graft donor's.

The chain couples TRBV4-2 to TRBJ2-3, with 11 bases identical to TRBD2. Trimming cost V 1 base and J 5 bases; bases outside gene matches: 11. This CDR3 spans 18 amino acids. CDR1 is LGHNA and CDR2 is YNFKEQ in the germline V gene. CDR3 sequence reads: CASSQGPGTSGGIDTQYF. The CDR3 DNA sequence: TGTGCCAGCAGCCAAGGGCCCGGGACTAGCGGAGGGATAGATACGCAGTATTTT.

The chain combines TRBV30 with TRBJ2-7; 16 bases map to TRBD2. The germline gives CDR1 GTSNPN, CDR2 SVGIG (reference sequence). This CDR3 region has 16 residues. The trim removed 1 base at V and 2 bases at J, leaving 2 bases unmatched. The CDR3 DNA follows: TGTGCCTGGAGTGCGGGACTAGCGGGAGGGCCCTACGAGCAGTACGTC. Translated, it gives CAWSAGLAGGPYEQYV.

The V gene is TRBV5-1, the J gene TRBJ2-1; possible D gene TRBD1, 6 bases. Germline V lookup: CDR1 SGHRS, CDR2 YFSETQ. This CDR3 is 12 amino acids long. The V and J ends lost 1 base and 9 bases respectively, with 8 bases between them. CDR3 DNA sequence: TGCGCCAGCAGCTTGCCAGGGGTTGAGCAGTTCTTC. It translates to CASSLPGVEQFF. Looking up the rest from reference TRBV5-1 and TRBJ2-1 gives the full variable domain: KAGVTQTPRYLIKTRGQQVTLSCSPISGHRSVSWYQQTPGQGLQFLFEYFSETQRNKGNFPGRFSGRQFSNSRSEMNVSTLELGDSALYLCASSLPGVEQFFGPGTRLTVL.

The rearrangement uses TRBV7-3 and TRBJ2-1; 14 nucleotides line up with TRBD2. Germline values: CDR1 SGHTA, CDR2 FQGTGA. This CDR3 is 22 amino acids long. V dropped 4 bases and J dropped 0; count of bases not matched to a gene: 17. The CDR3 loop reads CASSSRPGLAGDARSSYNEQFF. CDR3 bases: TGTGCCAGCAGCTCTCGCCCGGGACTAGCGGGAGATGCGCGGAGCTCCTACAATGAGCAGTTCTTC.

The chain uses TRBV11-2 and TRBJ2-7; D perhaps matches TRBD1 (5 bases). V was clipped by 6 bases and J by 3 bases, with 12 bases between them. Germline V gene sequence: CDR1 SGHAT, CDR2 FQNNGV. This CDR3 is 13 amino acids long. CDR3 bases: TGTGCCAGCAGTCAGGGTCCCCTCTACGAGCAGTACGTC. Protein: CASSQGPLYEQYV.

This clone was counted only a few times. The V gene is TRBV5-1, the J gene TRBJ1-2; D remains ambiguous. CDR1 and CDR2 from the germline V gene are SGHRS and YFSETQ. This CDR3 has 15 amino acids. The V gene lost 7 bases and the J gene lost 4 bases, with 20 bases spanning the gap. The CDR3 sequence: CASWDPGLLGYGYTF. As DNA, the CDR3 is TGCGCCAGCTGGGATCCCGGGCTGCTAGGCTATGGCTACACCTTC.

This clone was found a few times. The V call is TRBV19, the J call TRBJ2-7; no reliable D call. V lost 1 base and J 3 bases, leaving 10 bases between the germline ends. The germline V gene encodes CDR1 LNHDA and CDR2 SQIVND (reference sequence). The length of the CDR3 is 14 residues. In DNA, the CDR3 is TGTGCCAGTAGTATAGGTTCCACTGGCTACGAGCAGTACTTC. Translation: CASSIGSTGYEQYF. The entire variable domain, with the rest obtained from reference TRBV19 and TRBJ2-7, is as follows: DGGITQSPKYLFRKEGQNVTLSCEQNLNHDAMYWYRQDPGQGLRLIYYSQIVNDFQKGDIAEGYSVSREKKESFPLTVTSAQKNPTAFYLCASSIGSTGYEQYFGPGTRLTVT.

This clone was counted between two and nine times. The CDR3 spells CASALQTGSSGGYTF. The CDR3, as DNA: TGTGCCAGCGCCCTACAGACAGGGTCTAGCGGTGGCTACACCTTC. The rearrangement uses TRBV6-1 and TRBJ1-2; 7 bases match TRBD1. The CDR3 has 15 amino acids. V lost 8 bases, J lost 7 bases, and 16 bases stayed unmatched. The germline CDR1 and CDR2 sequences are MNHNS and SASEGT.

CDR3 DNA sequence: TGTGCCAGCAGCTTAGCCAGCTTGGGGACCCAGTACTTC. It encodes CASSLASLGTQYF. The chain uses TRBV7-9 and TRBJ2-5; D is unclear. Looked up from germline, CDR1 is SEHNR and CDR2 is FQNEAQ (reference sequence). The V end was cut by 0 bases, the J end by 7 bases, with 9 bases between. The CDR3 is 13 amino acids.

The chain has TRBV7-3 and TRBJ2-3; unclear D gene. The CDR3 is made up of 17 amino acids. The V end was cut by 2 bases, the J end by 5 bases, with 20 bases between. Germline V gives CDR1 SGHTA, CDR2 FQGTGA. The CDR3 DNA follows: TGTGCCAGCAGCTTATCCGGCTTAGGAACTAAATTAGATACGCAGTATTTT. Amino acid sequence: CASSLSGLGTKLDTQYF.

The chain employs TRBV27 and TRBJ1-5; weak D call: TRBD1 (5 bases). CDR3 length: 15 residues. CDR1 is MNHEY and CDR2 is SMNVEV in the germline V gene (reference sequence). The V end was cut by 6 bases, the J end by 2 bases, with 14 bases between. The chain's CDR3 is CASRRRGMGNQPQHF. The CDR3 DNA follows: TGTGCCAGCAGGAGAAGGGGCATGGGCAATCAGCCCCAGCATTTT.

V and J are TRBV9 and TRBJ2-5, with 15 bases aligning to TRBD2. CDR3 size: 17 residues. V shed 2 bases and J 5 bases; nucleotides not matched to a gene: 7. CDR1 SGDLS and CDR2 YYNGEE come from the germline V gene. The CDR3 bases are TGTGCCAGCAGCGTCGGACTAGCGGGAGGGCCTCAGGAGACCCAGTACTTC. Translated, it gives CASSVGLAGGPQETQYF. Based on the CDR3 plus reference TRBV9 and TRBJ2-5, the full variable domain is DSGVTQTPKHLITATGQRVTLRCSPRSGDLSVYWYQQSLDQGLQFLIQYYNGEERAKGNILERFSAQQFPDLHSELNLSSLELGDSALYFCASSVGLAGGPQETQYFGPGTRLLVL.

The chain has TRBV6-5 and TRBJ2-7; D might be TRBD1 (6 bases). Germline V gene sequence: CDR1 MNHEY, CDR2 SVGAGI. The CDR3 runs 15 residues. V was clipped by 4 bases and J by 2 bases, with 15 bases between them. Here the CDR3 reads CASSLFRDTPYEQYF. The CDR3 coding sequence is TGTGCCAGCAGTTTGTTCCGGGACACCCCCTACGAGCAGTACTTC.

This sequence joins TRBV11-2 and TRBJ1-2; D is unclear. CDR3 size: 13 residues. Trimming pared 5 bases from V and 6 bases from J, leaving 13 bases between. In germline, CDR1 is SGHAT, CDR2 FQNNGV. CDR3 in amino acids: CASSPSPTDGYTF. The DNA of the CDR3 is TGTGCCAGCAGCCCTAGCCCCACAGATGGCTACACCTTC.

Relative to its sample, this clone is medium-sized (0.01 to 0.1%). The chain combines TRBV7-9 with TRBJ2-5; no reliable D call. This CDR3 comprises 14 residues. V lost 0 bases and J lost 2, with 7 bases in between. The germline V gene has CDR1 SEHNR and CDR2 FQNEAQ (reference sequence). CDR3 DNA: TGTGCCAGCAGCTTAGCGGCCGGACAAGAGACCCAGTACTTC. Residues: CASSLAAGQETQYF.

CDR3 sequence: CASSEWSSTDTQYF. DNA for the CDR3: TGCGCCAGCAGTGAGTGGTCCAGCACAGATACGCAGTATTTT. The V gene is TRBV10-1, the J gene TRBJ2-3; D gene unclear. This CDR3 has 14 amino acids. Germline loops: CDR1 WNHNN, CDR2 SYGVQD (reference sequence). V was clipped by 1 base and J by 0 bases, with 5 bases between them.

The chain combines TRBV7-9 with TRBJ1-5, with D possibly TRBD1 on 5 matching bases. V gave up 1 base and J gave up 2 bases, with 15 bases separating them. The CDR3 is made up of 17 amino acids. From germline, CDR1 is SEHNR and CDR2 FQNEAQ (reference sequence). Written as DNA, the CDR3 is TGTGCCAGCAGCTTAGGGACCGCAGGGACGCGCAATCAGCCCCAGCATTTT. Amino acids: CASSLGTAGTRNQPQHF.

The table lists this clone with a count of one. This rearrangement joins TRBV7-9 to TRBJ2-7; D possibly uses TRBD1 or TRBD2 (5 bases each). V was pared by 5 bases and J by 1 base, with 15 bases between. The CDR3 consists of 15 residues. In germline, CDR1 is SEHNR, CDR2 FQNEAQ (reference sequence). In DNA form, the CDR3 reads TGTGCCAGCAGCCCCCCCCGGGACGTTTCCTACGAGCAGTACTTC. Protein sequence: CASSPPRDVSYEQYF.

The chain carries TRBV6-5 and TRBJ2-7, with unresolved D. The germline gives CDR1 MNHEY, CDR2 SVGAGI. The CDR3 covers 14 residues. The V and J ends lost 5 bases and 5 bases respectively, with 16 bases between them. The CDR3: CASSTQEASHEQYF. The DNA for the CDR3 is TGTGCCAGCAGTACCCAAGAGGCGTCCCACGAGCAGTACTTC.

The chain is built from TRBV27 and TRBJ2-3, with 11 bases fitting TRBD1. CDR1 is MNHEY and CDR2 is SMNVEV in the germline V gene (reference sequence). Trimming took 5 bases from V and 5 from J; bases not matched to a gene: 3. The CDR3 runs to 14 residues. Here the CDR3 reads CASSPGTGGDTQYF. The CDR3 DNA sequence: TGTGCCAGCAGTCCCGGGACAGGGGGAGATACGCAGTATTTT.

V and J are TRBV7-8 and TRBJ2-5; D is perhaps TRBD1 (5 bases). V shed 5 bases and J shed 2 bases, with 15 bases lying between them. The CDR3 extends over 15 amino acids. In germline, CDR1 is SGHVS, CDR2 FQNEAQ. Written as DNA, the CDR3 is TGTGCCAGCAGCCCCCCTGGGCCAGGGCAAGAGACCCAGTACTTC. Protein sequence: CASSPPGPGQETQYF.

This clone has only one observation. The CDR3 loop reads CASSLVAYNEQFF. CDR3 nucleotides: TGTGCCAGCAGCTTAGTGGCGTACAATGAGCAGTTCTTC. The chain links TRBV13 to TRBJ2-1; D is unresolved. CDR1 is PRHDT, CDR2 FYEKMQ, per germline (reference sequence). The length of the CDR3 is 13 residues. V dropped 1 base and J dropped 4 bases, with 5 bases sitting between them.

The chain joins TRBV9 to TRBJ2-5, with TRBD1 matching over 9 bases. The CDR3 extends over 15 amino acids. V gave up 0 bases and J gave up 2 bases; unmatched junction bases: 2. CDR1 is SGDLS and CDR2 is YYNGEE in the germline V gene. The CDR3 coding sequence is TGTGCCAGCAGCGTAGAGGGGACAGGGCAAGAGACCCAGTACTTC. Encoded protein: CASSVEGTGQETQYF.

The chain links TRBV15 to TRBJ2-5, with a possible D match to TRBD1 (6 bases). The V gene lost 3 bases and the J gene lost 5 bases, with 19 bases spanning the gap. The CDR3 has 16 amino acids. CDR1 and CDR2 from the germline V gene are LNHNV and YYDKDF (reference sequence). CDR3 sequence: CATSSGTGLELETQYF. The DNA for the CDR3 is TGTGCCACCAGCAGTGGAACAGGGTTGGAACTGGAGACCCAGTACTTC.

The chain uses TRBV7-5 and TRBJ2-7. TRBV7-5 is an annotated pseudogene. CDR3 length: 15 amino acids. In nucleotides, the CDR3 is TGTGCCAGCAGCCAGGATCAGACCTCTTGGGGCGAGCAGTACTTC. This sequence encodes CASSQDQTSWGEQYF.

This clone was recorded a few times. The chain combines TRBV5-4 with TRBJ2-1; the D gene could be TRBD1 or TRBD2 (11 bases each). The length of the CDR3 is 19 residues. Germline V CDR1 and CDR2: SGHNT, YYREEE (reference sequence). Trimming pared 1 base from V and 6 bases from J, leaving 26 bases between. The CDR3 coding sequence is TGTGCCAGCAGCTTGTTAGGGACAGGGGGGGGACTAGCGGCCAATGAGCAGTTCTTC. This translates into CASSLLGTGGGLAANEQFF. Combining the CDR3 with reference TRBV5-4 and TRBJ2-1 gives the whole variable domain ETGVTQSPTHLIKTRGQQVTLRCSSQSGHNTVSWYQQALGQGPQFIFQYYREEENGRGNFPPRFSGLQFPNYSSELNVNALELDDSALYLCASSLLGTGGGLAANEQFFGPGTRLTVL.

The chain couples TRBV19 to TRBJ1-2, with 7 nucleotides matching TRBD1. Germline values: CDR1 LNHDA, CDR2 SQIVND (reference sequence). The CDR3 spans 13 residues. Losses at the gene ends were 4 bases for V and 9 bases for J; bases not matched to a gene: 8. The CDR3 loop reads CASSSRGGVSYTF. The DNA of the CDR3 is TGTGCCAGTAGTAGTCGAGGGGGCGTAAGCTACACCTTC.